The table lists the clone carrying this T cell receptor beta chain with a count of one. As yet, its antigen is unknown. Germline lookup yields CDR1 MNHEY and CDR2 SMNVEV (reference sequence). The CDR3 contains 16 residues. V gave up 3 bases and J gave up 0 bases, with 13 bases separating them. TCRdb keeps only in-frame clones here, not all; method: immunoSEQ multiplex PCR. The sample has roughly 84,000 clones, approximately 91% seen once; the top ten hold approximately 2%. This entry belongs to a study of cytomegalovirus exposure and HLA in healthy donors. Findings and limits, study-wide: It was confirmed in vitro that three of the CMV-associated chains were specific for CMV antigens.

Material: PBMCs. The source is a man aged 25-45 years in good health and CMV-seronegative. V gene TRBV27 combines with J gene TRBJ2-3; D ambiguous. Here the CDR3 DNA reads TGTGCCAGCAGTTTTTCCCCGCTAACTAGCACAGATACGCAGTATTTT. It specifies CASSFSPLTSTDTQYF.